This TCR beta chain was identified in a study of cytomegalovirus exposure and HLA in healthy donors. Across the study: Early on, a data release was issued that held roughly 80 million unique TCRs from HLA-typed donors.

Study-wide points: Sequencing likely caused a cluster of highly shared sequence variants.

Donors counted as nominally healthy when sampled, yet unrecorded immune exposures were likely. With V trimmed by 0 bases and J by 1 base, 4 bases remained unmatched. The germline CDR1 and CDR2 sequences are SGHVS and FNYEAQ. This CDR3 contains 17 residues. Primers for the PCR totalled 60 Vbeta and 13 Jbeta. The table came from immunoSEQ multiplex PCR; TCRdb's copy has only in-frame clones and leaves some out. Its listing shows 75,000 to 90,000 clones. A word on this clone: Antigen specificity is unknown.

This TCR derives from a woman in her sixties or seventies in good health and CMV-seronegative. The chain recombines TRBV7-6 with TRBJ2-2; 8 nucleotides line up with TRBD1. Sequenced material: PBMCs. The CDR3 DNA reads as TGTGCCAGCAGCTTAGCGCCCGGGACAGGGAACACCGGGGAGCTGTTTTTT. This encodes CASSLAPGTGNTGELFF. Full variable domain (remainder filled in from reference TRBV7-6 and TRBJ2-2): GAGVSQSPRYKVTKRGQDVALRCDPISGHVSLYWYRQALGQGPEFLTYFNYEAQQDKSGLPNDRFSAERPEGSISTLTIQRTEQRDSAMYRCASSLAPGTGNTGELFFGEGSRLTVL.